Following are 26 T cell receptor beta chains from one sample sequenced in a study of T cell responses to AZD1222 COVID-19 vaccine. Assay used: immunoSEQ multiplex PCR; TCRdb lists only in-frame clones, some missing. This table has tens of thousands of clones, around nine tenths appearing once. The sequencing used peripheral blood, collected 28 days after the second AZD1222 dose. All receptors derive from an adult who received the AZD1222 COVID-19 vaccine.

V gene TRBV6-5 combines with J gene TRBJ2-7; D might be TRBD1 (6 bases). CDR1 is MNHEY and CDR2 is SVGAGI in the germline V gene. This CDR3 contains 15 residues. Trimming shortened V by 5 bases and J by 3 bases, and 17 bases separated the two germline ends. The CDR3 sequence: CASSKYGTLNYEQYF. The CDR3 DNA is TGTGCCAGCAGTAAGTACGGGACACTTAACTACGAGCAGTACTTC.

This rearrangement joins TRBV30 to TRBJ2-7; maybe TRBD2 (7 bases). The CDR3 sequence is 16 residues long. The ends were cut back, 0 bases at V and 1 base at J, with 16 bases in the middle. Germline-derived CDR1 and CDR2 are GTSNPN and SVGIG (reference sequence). The CDR3 protein is CAWSVGGGGRSYEQYF. The CDR3 coding sequence is TGTGCCTGGAGTGTCGGGGGAGGGGGAAGGTCCTACGAGCAGTACTTC. The entire variable domain, with the rest obtained from reference TRBV30 and TRBJ2-7, is as follows: SQTIHQWPATLVQPVGSPLSLECTVEGTSNPNLYWYRQAAGRGLQLLFYSVGIGQISSEVPQNLSASRPQDRQFILSSKKLLLSDSGFYLCAWSVGGGGRSYEQYFGPGTRLTVT.

The chain uses TRBV4-1 and TRBJ2-1; tentatively, D is TRBD2 (6 bases). V was cut by 1 base and J by 0 bases, with 13 bases left in between. Germline loops: CDR1 MGHRA, CDR2 YSYEKL. The length of the CDR3 is 17 residues. The CDR3 reads CASSQGTTRSSYNEQFF. CDR3 DNA: TGCGCCAGCAGCCAAGGGACTACGAGGAGCTCCTACAATGAGCAGTTCTTC.

The chain is built from TRBV30 and TRBJ1-5, with D hard to call. The germline V and J ends were trimmed by 0 bases and 7 bases, with 10 bases remaining between them. The CDR3 has 13 residues. Germline lookup yields CDR1 GTSNPN and CDR2 SVGIG (reference sequence). The CDR3 region has the DNA TGTGCCTGGAGTGTCCAGGACCGCCAGCCCCAGCATTTT. This codes for CAWSVQDRQPQHF.

The gene calls are TRBV21-1 and TRBJ2-1; the DNA was not used to check the table's D call, TRBD1. TRBV21-1 is a known pseudogene. CDR3 length: 15 amino acids. The CDR3 DNA is TGTGCCAGCAGCACGACAGGGGGCAGCTACAATGAGCAGTTCTTC. Encoded protein: CASSTTGGSYNEQFF.

The rearrangement uses TRBV5-1 and TRBJ2-1; D perhaps matches TRBD2 (7 bases). CDR3 length: 14 residues. Per germline, CDR1 SGHRS and CDR2 YFSETQ. V lost 6 bases and J 4 bases, leaving 14 bases between the germline ends. In DNA, the CDR3 is TGCGCCAGCAACGGCGGGGGCCGATACAATGAGCAGTTCTTC. Translated: CASNGGGRYNEQFF.

The genes are TRBV9 and TRBJ2-2, with D possibly being TRBD1 (6 bases). The CDR3 loop spans 17 amino acids. Trimming stripped 3 bases from V and 0 bases from J, with 15 bases between. The V gene's germline CDR1 is SGDLS and CDR2 YYNGEE. CDR3 sequence reads: CASSETGDSSNTGELFF. For the CDR3, the DNA is TGTGCCAGCAGCGAGACAGGTGATAGCTCGAACACCGGGGAGCTGTTTTTT. Combining the CDR3 with reference TRBV9 and TRBJ2-2 gives the whole variable domain DSGVTQTPKHLITATGQRVTLRCSPRSGDLSVYWYQQSLDQGLQFLIQYYNGEERAKGNILERFSAQQFPDLHSELNLSSLELGDSALYFCASSETGDSSNTGELFFGEGSRLTVL.

This rearrangement joins TRBV27 to TRBJ2-3; D may be TRBD2 (5 bases). The CDR3 sequence is 17 residues long. Germline lookup yields CDR1 MNHEY and CDR2 SMNVEV (reference sequence). With 2 bases removed from V and 6 bases from J, the gap between germline ends came to 21 bases. The CDR3 loop reads CASSLTWTVLASDTQYF. The DNA of the CDR3 is TGTGCCAGCAGTTTAACCTGGACCGTTCTAGCAAGTGATACGCAGTATTTT.

The chain couples TRBV5-1 to TRBJ2-5; 9 bases are shared with TRBD1. J lost 5 bases, V lost 0 bases, and 8 bases had no gene match. CDR3 size: 16 residues. Germline V lookup: CDR1 SGHRS, CDR2 YFSETQ. CDR3 sequence (DNA): TGCGCCAGCAGCTTGGCTTTGGACAGGGGATGGGAGACCCAGTACTTC. It codes for CASSLALDRGWETQYF. Based on the CDR3 plus reference TRBV5-1 and TRBJ2-5, the full variable domain is KAGVTQTPRYLIKTRGQQVTLSCSPISGHRSVSWYQQTPGQGLQFLFEYFSETQRNKGNFPGRFSGRQFSNSRSEMNVSTLELGDSALYLCASSLALDRGWETQYFGPGTRLLVL.

The V gene is TRBV7-8, the J gene TRBJ1-5; D remains ambiguous. Germline assignment: CDR1 SGHVS and CDR2 FQNEAQ. V shed 1 base and J shed 0 bases, with 7 bases lying between them. The CDR3 contains 15 residues. In DNA, the CDR3 is TGTGCCAGCAGCTTAGGGTCCTATAGCAATCAGCCCCAGCATTTT. Translation: CASSLGSYSNQPQHF.

This sequence joins TRBV5-4 and TRBJ2-5; 8 bases are a match to TRBD1. The germline V gene has CDR1 SGHNT and CDR2 YYREEE (reference sequence). The CDR3 has 15 amino acids. J was trimmed by 4 bases and V by 2 bases; bases with no gene match: 7. The CDR3 spells CASSFDPGGRETQYF. The CDR3 DNA is TGTGCCAGCAGCTTTGATCCAGGGGGCAGAGAGACCCAGTACTTC.

The J gene is TRBJ2-5, the V gene TRBV7-2; no clear D. The CDR3 is made up of 13 amino acids. Germline CDR1 reads SGHTA; CDR2 reads FQGNSA. Trimming took off 5 bases at V and 0 bases at J, with 7 bases between the two ends. The DNA for the CDR3 is TGTGCCAGCAGCCTGTGGGACCAAGAGACCCAGTACTTC. It encodes CASSLWDQETQYF.

A single count supports this clone. J is TRBJ1-5 and V is TRBV2; D is unclear. The germline V gene has CDR1 SNHLY and CDR2 FYNNEI. The CDR3 covers 13 residues. Trimming removed 5 bases at V and 5 bases at J, with 10 bases between. The chain's CDR3 is CASSQTRDQPQHF. As DNA, the CDR3 is TGTGCCAGCAGTCAAACTAGGGATCAGCCCCAGCATTTT.

This clone appeared once. The chain uses TRBV7-9 and TRBJ1-5, with 7 nucleotides matching TRBD1. The CDR3 is made up of 14 amino acids. J was trimmed by 2 bases and V by 5 bases; bases with no gene match: 3. Germline V gives CDR1 SEHNR, CDR2 FQNEAQ (reference sequence). The CDR3 is CASSAGTGNQPQHF. The CDR3 DNA sequence: TGTGCCAGCAGCGCCGGGACAGGCAATCAGCCCCAGCATTTT. The whole variable domain, filled in from reference TRBV7-9 and TRBJ1-5, reads DTGVSQNPRHKITKRGQNVTFRCDPISEHNRLYWYRQTLGQGPEFLTYFQNEAQLEKSRLLSDRFSAERPKGSFSTLEIQRTEQGDSAMYLCASSAGTGNQPQHFGDGTRLSIL.

The rearrangement links TRBV28 to TRBJ2-2; tentatively, D is TRBD2 (6 bases). The V end was cut by 6 bases, the J end by 5 bases, with 13 bases between. The CDR3 is 14 residues long. Germline CDR1 and CDR2: MDHEN and SYDVKM. For the CDR3, the DNA is TGTGCCAGCAGCCGCTCGGGGGTAACCGGGGAGCTGTTTTTT. Protein sequence: CASSRSGVTGELFF.

This chain links TRBV15 with TRBJ2-2; 7 bases fit TRBD2. With 6 bases clipped from V and 4 bases from J, the junction kept 5 bases outside the gene matches. CDR1 is LNHNV, CDR2 YYDKDF, per germline (reference sequence). There are 14 residues in the CDR3. CDR3 region: CATRFAGATGELFF. The CDR3 DNA sequence: TGTGCCACCAGGTTTGCGGGAGCCACCGGGGAGCTGTTTTTT.

CDR3 nucleotide sequence: TGTGCCAGCAGTCTAGCCCTGGTTAGGGGTGAAGCTTTCTTT. It is translated as CASSLALVRGEAFF. This rearrangement joins TRBV28 to TRBJ1-1; weak D call: TRBD1 (5 bases). V lost 5 bases to trimming and J lost 7 bases, with 17 bases between them. This CDR3 region has 14 residues. CDR1 and CDR2 from the germline V gene are MDHEN and SYDVKM. The full variable domain, rest sourced from reference TRBV28 and TRBJ1-1, is DVKVTQSSRYLVKRTGEKVFLECVQDMDHENMFWYRQDPGLGLRLIYFSYDVKMKEKGDIPEGYSVSREKKERFSLILESASTNQTSMYLCASSLALVRGEAFFGQGTRLTVV.

J is TRBJ1-5 and V is TRBV6-5, with D maybe TRBD1 (6 bases). Germline V gives CDR1 MNHEY, CDR2 SVGAGI. CDR3 size: 15 residues. Deletions cut 8 bases from V and 10 bases from J, with 24 bases between. In DNA form, the CDR3 reads TGTGCCAGCTCCGAGGGGACACCCTCCCTAGGACCCCAGCATTTT. Protein product: CASSEGTPSLGPQHF.

A few counts support this clone. One end of the junction does not line up with germline, which may come from a read error. The chain combines TRBV7-7 with TRBJ2-7, with no clear D. The germline CDR1 and CDR2 sequences are SSHAT and FNYEAQ (reference sequence). CDR3 size: 13 residues. CDR3 nucleotides: TGTGCTAGCAGCTTAGAAGTAGCCTACGAGCAGTACTTC. Amino acids: CASSLEVAYEQYF.

This chain connects TRBV6-5 to TRBJ2-3; 11 bases agree with TRBD1. The CDR3 spans 14 residues. Germline-derived CDR1 and CDR2 are MNHEY and SVGAGI. J gave up 3 bases and V 6 bases, and 2 bases lay outside the gene matches. As DNA, the CDR3 is TGTGCCAGCAGCAGGGACAGGGGGACAGATACGCAGTATTTT. Its protein is CASSRDRGTDTQYF.

This clone was observed a single time. Here the CDR3 DNA reads TGTGCCAGCAGCACCCGGGGGACCCAGTACTTC. Its translation: CASSTRGTQYF. The chain uses TRBV3-1 (or the pseudogene TRBV3-2) and TRBJ2-5, with D possibly TRBD2 on 5 matching bases. CDR3 size: 11 residues. CDR1 and CDR2 from the germline V gene are LGHDT and YNNKEL (reference sequence). V dropped 5 bases and J dropped 7 bases, with 8 bases sitting between them.

V usage is TRBV30 and J usage is TRBJ1-1; D perhaps matches TRBD1 (5 bases). CDR3 length: 15 residues. V was clipped by 0 bases and J by 0 bases, with 11 bases between them. CDR1 is GTSNPN, CDR2 SVGIG, per germline (reference sequence). In DNA, the CDR3 is TGTGCCTGGAGTGTCATGGGGACTATGAACACTGAAGCTTTCTTT. It encodes CAWSVMGTMNTEAFF.

The chain uses TRBV5-1 and TRBJ2-1; 7 bases fit TRBD1. Trimming cost V 1 base and J 0 bases; bases outside gene matches: 1. This CDR3 spans 15 amino acids. Germline values: CDR1 SGHRS, CDR2 YFSETQ. The CDR3 nucleotides read TGCGCCAGCAGCTTGAAGGGGGCCTCCTACAATGAGCAGTTCTTC. Translating gives CASSLKGASYNEQFF.

The rearrangement joins TRBV3-1 (or the pseudogene TRBV3-2) to TRBJ1-6, with unresolved D. V was pared by 6 bases and J by 5 bases, with 11 bases between. The length of the CDR3 is 14 residues. Germline V CDR1 and CDR2: LGHDT, YNNKEL (reference sequence). In DNA form, the CDR3 reads TGTGCCAGCAGTCGTCCGGGAGATAATTCACCCCTCCACTTT. Its translation is CASSRPGDNSPLHF.

The genes are TRBV2 and TRBJ1-5, with unresolved D. This CDR3 is 15 amino acids long. V lost 5 bases and J 3 bases, leaving 14 bases between the germline ends. From germline, CDR1 is SNHLY and CDR2 FYNNEI. The chain's CDR3 is CASSTAGLDNQPQHF. CDR3 coding DNA: TGTGCCAGCAGTACAGCGGGGTTGGACAATCAGCCCCAGCATTTT.

This clone came up once. This chain connects TRBV30 to TRBJ2-2; a possible D gene is TRBD1 (6 bases). Trimming stripped 3 bases from V and 5 bases from J, with 10 bases between. The CDR3 loop spans 13 amino acids. Germline assignment: CDR1 GTSNPN and CDR2 SVGIG (reference sequence). CDR3 loop: CAWRQGWTGELFF. DNA for the CDR3: TGTGCCTGGAGACAGGGATGGACCGGGGAGCTGTTTTTT.